This passage covers 10 T cell receptor beta chains from one sample sequenced in a study of cytomegalovirus exposure and HLA in healthy donors. Vbeta (60) and Jbeta (13) primers were used in the PCR. The data were produced by immunoSEQ multiplex PCR, yet TCRdb's version contains in-frame clones alone and is incomplete. The data hold 100,000 to 150,000 clones, with roughly four fifths observed a single time. Sequencing used PBMCs. The receptors shown here come from a woman aged 40 to 55 in good health and CMV-seronegative.

V usage is TRBV5-5 and J usage is TRBJ2-3, with TRBD1 matching 7 bases. The CDR3 totals 14 residues. The V gene's germline CDR1 is SGHKS and CDR2 YYEKEE (reference sequence). V gave up 4 bases and J gave up 4 bases; unmatched junction bases: 6. For the CDR3, the DNA is TGTGCCAGCAGCGCAACAGGGGAAGCAGATACGCAGTATTTT. This codes for CASSATGEADTQYF.

The V call is TRBV27, the J call TRBJ1-5; tentative D call: TRBD1 (6 bases). The CDR3 contains 13 residues. In germline, CDR1 is MNHEY, CDR2 SMNVEV (reference sequence). V dropped 6 bases and J dropped 6 bases, with 12 bases sitting between them. This CDR3 is CASSIKGGQPQHF. The CDR3 DNA sequence: TGTGCCAGCAGCATTAAAGGGGGTCAGCCCCAGCATTTT.

This clone was recorded a few times. The chain couples TRBV11-3 to TRBJ2-3; 7 bases align to TRBD2. The germline CDR1 and CDR2 sequences are SGHNT and YENEEA. The CDR3 has 15 amino acids. The V gene end was trimmed by 0 bases and the J gene end by 4 bases; junction bases not matched to a gene: 4. The chain's CDR3 is CASSLDGGSPDTQYF. CDR3 in DNA: TGTGCCAGCAGCTTAGACGGCGGGAGCCCAGATACGCAGTATTTT.

Concerning this clone: One end of the junction fails to match germline, which may point to a read error. This chain links TRBV7-9 with TRBJ2-3; D gene uncertain. Germline loops: CDR1 SEHNR, CDR2 FQNEAQ (reference sequence). The CDR3 loop spans 12 amino acids. The CDR3 DNA is TGTTCCAGCAGCTTACGAGAGAATACGCAGTATTTT. Its translation: CSSSLRENTQYF.

The chain is built from TRBV15 and TRBJ2-3; 10 positions match TRBD2. Germline CDR1 LNHNV, CDR2 YYDKDF (reference sequence). The V and J ends lost 1 base and 2 bases, in that order; junction bases with no gene match: 6. This CDR3 has 17 amino acids. The CDR3 is CATSRGRGLAVTDTQYF. As DNA, the CDR3 is TGTGCCACCAGCAGAGGGCGTGGACTAGCGGTCACAGATACGCAGTATTTT.

The sample holds a few counts of this clone. This sequence joins TRBV5-1 and TRBJ2-5; 8 bases line up with TRBD2. CDR1 is SGHRS and CDR2 is YFSETQ in the germline V gene. J was trimmed by 2 bases and V by 0 bases; bases with no gene match: 9. The CDR3 is made up of 17 amino acids. The CDR3 reads CASSLGSAGGQQETQYF. The CDR3 nucleotides read TGCGCCAGCAGCTTGGGCTCTGCGGGAGGCCAACAAGAGACCCAGTACTTC.

The CDR3 protein is CASSRRTGDTEAFF. Written as DNA, the CDR3 is TGTGCCAGCAGTCGACGGACAGGGGATACTGAAGCTTTCTTT. The chain couples TRBV7-9 to TRBJ1-1; 9 nucleotides match TRBD1. The CDR3 runs to 14 residues. J gave up 5 bases and V 6 bases, and 7 bases lay outside the gene matches. Germline V gene lookup returns CDR1 SEHNR and CDR2 FQNEAQ (reference sequence). Complete variable domain (other parts from reference TRBV7-9 and TRBJ1-1): DTGVSQNPRHKITKRGQNVTFRCDPISEHNRLYWYRQTLGQGPEFLTYFQNEAQLEKSRLLSDRFSAERPKGSFSTLEIQRTEQGDSAMYLCASSRRTGDTEAFFGQGTRLTVV.

The chain has TRBV4-2 and TRBJ2-7; the D is unclear. From germline, CDR1 is LGHNA and CDR2 YNFKEQ. Trimming removed 0 bases from V and 0 bases from J, with 9 bases in between. The CDR3 has 15 amino acids. CDR3 DNA: TGTGCCAGCAGCCAAGATCGCCTAGACTCCTACGAGCAGTACTTC. Protein: CASSQDRLDSYEQYF.

The chain couples TRBV5-6 to TRBJ2-3; no firm D call. Trimming took off 0 bases at V and 7 bases at J, with 6 bases between the two ends. The CDR3 totals 12 residues. Germline V gives CDR1 SGHDT, CDR2 YYEEEE. CDR3 sequence reads: CASSLGAYTQYF. CDR3 nucleotide sequence: TGTGCCAGCAGCTTGGGGGCGTATACGCAGTATTTT.

The chain couples TRBV6-1 to TRBJ2-5, with TRBD1 matching 9 bases. Trimming removed 6 bases from V and 5 bases from J; junction bases left unmatched: 7. The germline V gene has CDR1 MNHNS and CDR2 SASEGT. This CDR3 has 14 residues. CDR3 sequence: CASRGTGSGETQYF. The CDR3 DNA reads as TGTGCCAGCAGGGGGACAGGGTCTGGGGAGACCCAGTACTTC.